The 32 T cell receptor beta chains listed next were all sequenced from one sample in a study of control samples from healthy donors and cancer patients. Sequencing was performed with immunoSEQ multiplex PCR; in TCRdb, only in-frame clones are kept and a portion is missing. Of about 230,000 clones in the sample, over 75% were seen once. Sequencing was performed on PBMCs. Receptors were obtained from a woman in her sixties or seventies with lung cancer.

The chain couples TRBV10-3 to TRBJ2-7; the match to TRBD2 covers 12 bases. The CDR3 covers 17 residues. Germline values: CDR1 ENHRY, CDR2 SYGVKD. J gave up 0 bases and V 3 bases, and 6 bases lay outside the gene matches. CDR3 amino acids: CAISETSGRPSSYEQYF. CDR3 DNA: TGTGCCATCAGTGAAACTAGCGGGAGGCCGAGCTCCTACGAGCAGTACTTC.

The gene calls are TRBV29-1 and TRBJ2-7, with TRBD1 matching over 10 bases. Per the germline V gene, CDR1 is SQVTM and CDR2 is ANQGSEA. The J segment lost 6 bases and the V segment lost 5 bases, leaving 10 bases of the junction unmatched. The CDR3 is 14 residues long. In DNA form, the CDR3 reads TGCAGCGTTTATTTTGGGGACAGGGGATCCGAGCAGTACTTC. This codes for CSVYFGDRGSEQYF.

V gene TRBV4-1 combines with J gene TRBJ1-4; D is unclear. This CDR3 is built from 15 residues. Germline CDR1 reads MGHRA; CDR2 reads YSYEKL. V was trimmed by 0 bases and J by 6 bases, leaving 11 bases between them. The CDR3 region is CASSQDRLGYEKLFF. DNA for the CDR3: TGCGCCAGCAGCCAAGATAGGTTAGGGTATGAAAAACTGTTTTTT.

The rearrangement joins TRBV14 to TRBJ1-1, with 9 nucleotides matching TRBD1. This CDR3 is 16 amino acids long. Germline assignment: CDR1 SGHDN and CDR2 FVKESK. V lost 4 bases to trimming and J lost 4 bases; unmatched junction nucleotides: 10. The CDR3 sequence is CASSRTGDPWGTEAFF. Written as DNA, the CDR3 is TGTGCCAGCAGCCGGACAGGGGACCCTTGGGGCACTGAAGCTTTCTTT.

The CDR3, as DNA: TGTGCCAGCAGCCAATCGGACAGGTCCTACGAGCAGTACTTC. It encodes CASSQSDRSYEQYF. The rearrangement links TRBV11-2 to TRBJ2-7, with TRBD1 matching over 7 bases. Germline loops: CDR1 SGHAT, CDR2 FQNNGV. The CDR3 is made up of 14 amino acids. J lost 1 base, V lost 5 bases, and 5 bases had no gene match.

The chain employs TRBV2 and TRBJ2-6; weak D call: TRBD1 (6 bases). The CDR3 spans 13 residues. V lost 4 bases to trimming and J lost 19 bases, with 20 bases between them. Germline V gene lookup returns CDR1 SNHLY and CDR2 FYNNEI. The chain's CDR3 is CASSGALGDKITF. The CDR3 DNA sequence: TGTGCCAGCAGTGGGGCGTTGGGGGACAAGATAACTTTC. The full variable domain, rest sourced from reference TRBV2 and TRBJ2-6, is EPEVTQTPSHQVTQMGQEVILRCVPISNHLYFYWYRQILGQKVEFLVSFYNNEISEKSEIFDDQFSVERPDGSNFTLKIRSTKLEDSAMYFCASSGALGDKITFGAGSRLTVL.

This chain uses TRBV9 with TRBJ2-7, with 8 positions matching TRBD1. J lost 4 bases, V lost 5 bases, and 11 bases had no gene match. This CDR3 spans 15 amino acids. The germline CDR1 and CDR2 sequences are SGDLS and YYNGEE. The CDR3 reads CASSPTGTGWYEQYF. The CDR3 DNA follows: TGTGCCAGCAGTCCAACCGGGACAGGTTGGTACGAGCAGTACTTC. Together with reference TRBV9 and TRBJ2-7, the CDR3 gives the full variable domain: DSGVTQTPKHLITATGQRVTLRCSPRSGDLSVYWYQQSLDQGLQFLIQYYNGEERAKGNILERFSAQQFPDLHSELNLSSLELGDSALYFCASSPTGTGWYEQYFGPGTRLTVT.

V is TRBV18 and J is TRBJ1-1, with TRBD1 matching over 8 bases. The CDR3 covers 15 residues. The V gene's germline CDR1 is KGHSH and CDR2 LQKENI. J was trimmed by 1 base and V by 4 bases; bases with no gene match: 5. CDR3 DNA sequence: TGTGCCAGCTCACGATCGACAGGGGCGAACACTGAAGCTTTCTTT. Translated: CASSRSTGANTEAFF.

V usage is TRBV5-4 and J usage is TRBJ2-5; maybe TRBD1 (5 bases). Germline loops: CDR1 SGHNT, CDR2 YYREEE (reference sequence). CDR3 length: 19 amino acids. The V and J ends lost 0 bases and 6 bases respectively, with 27 bases between them. The CDR3 DNA is TGTGCCAGCAGCTTGGCGATACAGGTTGGGGCGTTCCTCCTGCAGACCCAGTACTTC. Translation: CASSLAIQVGAFLLQTQYF.

This chain connects TRBV12-3 or TRBV12-4 to TRBJ2-2; D is ambiguous. Trimming stripped 5 bases from V and 4 bases from J, with 8 bases between. The CDR3 runs to 13 residues. The CDR3 region is CASSTTPTGELFF. The DNA of the CDR3 is TGTGCCAGCAGTACCACCCCCACCGGGGAGCTGTTTTTT.

This sequence joins TRBV28 and TRBJ1-1; D might be TRBD1 (5 bases). The length of the CDR3 is 11 residues. Per the germline V gene, CDR1 is MDHEN and CDR2 is SYDVKM. Trimming took off 10 bases at V and 6 bases at J, with 12 bases between the two ends. This CDR3 is CATLRGSEAFF. DNA for the CDR3: TGTGCCACCCTAAGGGGCTCTGAAGCTTTCTTT.

For this clone: Mismatch with germline at one junction end may stem from a read error. The chain is built from TRBV7-7 and TRBJ2-7; D remains unclear. Germline V gives CDR1 SSHAT, CDR2 FNYEAQ (reference sequence). The CDR3 length is 14 residues. CDR3 nucleotides: TGTGCTAGCAGCGCGTCGTTTCCTCCCTACGAGCAGTACTTC. Translating gives CASSASFPPYEQYF.

The chain uses TRBV5-1 and TRBJ2-3, with no clear D. CDR1 and CDR2 (germline): SGHRS, YFSETQ. V lost 3 bases and J lost 5, with 13 bases in between. The CDR3 covers 14 residues. The CDR3: CASSSSWVGDTQYF. CDR3 sequence (DNA): TGCGCCAGCAGCTCCTCCTGGGTCGGAGATACGCAGTATTTT.

The gene calls are TRBV24-1 and TRBJ1-2, with D unclear. The CDR3 is 11 amino acids. CDR1 is KGHDR, CDR2 SFDVKD, per germline. The V gene lost 5 bases and the J gene lost 5 bases, with 5 bases spanning the gap. The CDR3 coding sequence is TGTGCCACCAGTGCAGAGTATGGCTACACCTTC. Amino acid sequence: CATSAEYGYTF.

The chain is built from TRBV7-9 and TRBJ1-5, with a weak D call TRBD1 (5 bases). This CDR3 comprises 14 residues. Germline CDR1 SEHNR, CDR2 FQNEAQ (reference sequence). V was shortened by 4 bases and J by 5 bases, with 12 bases between the two germline ends. The CDR3 here is CASSSTGGDQPQHF. CDR3 coding DNA: TGTGCCAGCAGCTCCACGGGGGGGGATCAGCCCCAGCATTTT.

The chain recombines TRBV5-1 with TRBJ2-3; D is unresolved. The CDR3 consists of 12 residues. The ends were cut back, 0 bases at V and 4 bases at J, with 3 bases in the middle. Germline V gene lookup returns CDR1 SGHRS and CDR2 YFSETQ. CDR3 in amino acids: CASSLDADTQYF. The DNA of the CDR3 is TGCGCCAGCAGCTTGGATGCAGATACGCAGTATTTT.

This chain joins TRBV4-2 and TRBJ1-2, with a possible D match to TRBD1 (6 bases). The CDR3 consists of 15 residues. From germline, CDR1 is LGHNA and CDR2 YNFKEQ. V gave up 4 bases and J gave up 4 bases, with 16 bases separating them. The CDR3 loop is CASSPGARWGYGYTF. CDR3 DNA sequence: TGTGCCAGCAGCCCGGGGGCCCGGTGGGGCTATGGCTACACCTTC.

V usage is TRBV7-8 and J usage is TRBJ1-1; D ambiguous. There are 15 residues in the CDR3. Germline CDR1 reads SGHVS; CDR2 reads FQNEAQ. The V and J ends lost 1 base and 1 base respectively, with 10 bases between them. The CDR3 nucleotides are TGTGCCAGCAGCTTAGGGGGTCGGGAGAACACTGAAGCTTTCTTT. It encodes CASSLGGRENTEAFF. The variable domain in full, completed from reference TRBV7-8 and TRBJ1-1, reads GAGVSQSPRYKVAKRGQDVALRCDPISGHVSLFWYQQALGQGPEFLTYFQNEAQLDKSGLPSDRFFAERPEGSVSTLKIQRTQQEDSAVYLCASSLGGRENTEAFFGQGTRLTVV.

The chain joins TRBV15 to TRBJ1-1, with a possible D match to TRBD1 (5 bases). CDR3 size: 14 residues. The ends were cut back, 0 bases at V and 6 bases at J, with 11 bases in the middle. From germline, CDR1 is LNHNV and CDR2 YYDKDF (reference sequence). The CDR3 coding sequence is TGTGCCACCAGCAGAGAGTCAGGGTGGGCTGAAGCTTTCTTT. Translating gives CATSRESGWAEAFF.

The rearrangement links TRBV28 to TRBJ2-7; the match to TRBD2 covers 14 bases. Germline CDR1 reads MDHEN; CDR2 reads SYDVKM. The junction had 5 bases not matched to a gene; V was cut back by 8 bases and J by 5 bases. The CDR3 has 14 amino acids. The CDR3 here is CASRLAGGPHEQYF. The CDR3 DNA reads TGTGCCAGCCGACTAGCGGGAGGGCCCCACGAGCAGTACTTC.

The chain combines TRBV6-2 or TRBV6-3 with TRBJ2-3; 8 bases match TRBD2. After removal of 4 bases from V and 2 bases from J, the junction contained 5 bases not matched to a gene. The germline CDR1 and CDR2 sequences are MNHEY and SVGEGT. The length of the CDR3 is 15 residues. The CDR3 sequence is CASSWAGGLTDTQYF. DNA for the CDR3: TGTGCCAGCAGTTGGGCGGGGGGCCTCACAGATACGCAGTATTTT.

The chain couples TRBV10-3 to TRBJ2-5; TRBD1 aligns across 7 bases. The J segment lost 4 bases and the V segment lost 9 bases, leaving 11 bases of the junction unmatched. The germline V gene encodes CDR1 ENHRY and CDR2 SYGVKD. This CDR3 has 14 residues. The CDR3 region is CAIGPTGTVETQYF. DNA of the CDR3: TGTGCCATAGGACCGACAGGGACGGTAGAGACCCAGTACTTC.

This chain connects TRBV5-1 to TRBJ1-2, with D possibly matching TRBD1 (6 bases). The ends were cut back, 4 bases at V and 5 bases at J, with 18 bases in the middle. The V gene's germline CDR1 is SGHRS and CDR2 YFSETQ. The CDR3 consists of 15 residues. CDR3 DNA sequence: TGCGCCAGCAGCCCCTCGACAGGCTTTGCGTATGGCTACACCTTC. Its protein is CASSPSTGFAYGYTF.

This clone has at least ten counts. The chain links TRBV2 to TRBJ1-5; D is uncertain. The CDR3 consists of 14 residues. V lost 3 bases and J lost 4, with 10 bases in between. CDR1 and CDR2 from the germline V gene are SNHLY and FYNNEI. The CDR3 DNA is TGTGCCAGCAGTGATGTCGGCCGGAATCAGCCCCAGCATTTT. Residues: CASSDVGRNQPQHF.

The chain joins TRBV7-9 to TRBJ1-5; D not certain. CDR3 length: 13 residues. Trimming removed 5 bases from V and 6 bases from J, with 11 bases in between. Germline CDR1 and CDR2: SEHNR and FQNEAQ (reference sequence). CDR3 protein: CASSQGGPQPQHF. DNA for the CDR3: TGTGCCAGCAGCCAAGGTGGTCCTCAGCCCCAGCATTTT.

This chain connects TRBV6-6 to TRBJ2-7; D remains ambiguous. V was shortened by 2 bases and J by 5 bases, with 1 base between the two germline ends. The CDR3 length is 10 residues. Germline V CDR1 and CDR2: MNHNY, SVGAGI (reference sequence). The CDR3 protein is CASSYNEQYF. CDR3 DNA sequence: TGTGCCAGCAGTTACAACGAGCAGTACTTC.

The J gene is TRBJ2-1, the V gene TRBV3-1 (or the pseudogene TRBV3-2); TRBD2 matches at 11 bases. The CDR3 loop spans 14 amino acids. With 4 bases clipped from V and 6 bases from J, the junction kept 2 bases outside the gene matches. Germline assignment: CDR1 LGHDT and CDR2 YNNKEL (reference sequence). CDR3 coding DNA: TGTGCCAGCAGCCGACTAGCGGGGTCCAATGAGCAGTTCTTC. Translating it yields CASSRLAGSNEQFF.

This clone was observed a few times. J is TRBJ2-5 and V is TRBV20-1, with D unresolved. Germline V CDR1 and CDR2: DFQATT, SNEGSKA (reference sequence). Trimming left V 3 bases short and J 4 bases short, with 21 bases between. The CDR3 consists of 16 residues. CDR3 residues: CSASVRAGFLGETQYF. The CDR3 coding sequence is TGCAGTGCTAGTGTTAGGGCCGGATTTCTTGGAGAGACCCAGTACTTC.

The chain combines TRBV3-1 (or the pseudogene TRBV3-2) with TRBJ1-6, with 7 bases identical to TRBD1. With V trimmed by 1 base and J by 7 bases, 4 bases remained unmatched. Germline-derived CDR1 and CDR2 are LGHDT and YNNKEL (reference sequence). The CDR3 runs 15 residues. The CDR3 nucleotides are TGTGCCAGCAGCCAAGGACAGGGCCACAATTCACCCCTCCACTTT. It yields the protein CASSQGQGHNSPLHF.

In the case of this clone: This sample includes further DNA sequences coding for the same CDR3. V and J are TRBV7-9 and TRBJ1-6; possible D gene TRBD1, 5 bases. The CDR3 is 14 residues long. The germline gives CDR1 SEHNR, CDR2 FQNEAQ (reference sequence). V was cut by 4 bases and J by 7 bases, with 11 bases left in between. Here the CDR3 reads CASSSQGGNSPLHF. Here the CDR3 DNA reads TGTGCCAGCAGCTCCCAGGGAGGGAATTCACCCCTCCACTTT.

This clone was picked up one time. This CDR3 reads CASSFSGGRFANTGELFF. The CDR3 DNA follows: TGTGCCAGCAGTTTTAGCGGGGGGCGGTTTGCTAACACCGGGGAGCTGTTTTTT. This chain connects TRBV27 to TRBJ2-2; 10 bases are a match to TRBD2. The CDR3 runs to 18 residues. Germline loops: CDR1 MNHEY, CDR2 SMNVEV (reference sequence). With V trimmed by 3 bases and J by 2 bases, 9 bases remained unmatched.

The V call is TRBV19, the J call TRBJ2-2, with 10 bases fitting TRBD2. The CDR3 totals 14 residues. V was pared by 6 bases and J by 6 bases, with 4 bases of the junction left unmatched. Germline V lookup: CDR1 LNHDA, CDR2 SQIVND (reference sequence). In nucleotides, the CDR3 is TGTGCCAGTAGGGGGACTAGCGACGCCGGGGAGCTGTTTTTT. This sequence encodes CASRGTSDAGELFF.